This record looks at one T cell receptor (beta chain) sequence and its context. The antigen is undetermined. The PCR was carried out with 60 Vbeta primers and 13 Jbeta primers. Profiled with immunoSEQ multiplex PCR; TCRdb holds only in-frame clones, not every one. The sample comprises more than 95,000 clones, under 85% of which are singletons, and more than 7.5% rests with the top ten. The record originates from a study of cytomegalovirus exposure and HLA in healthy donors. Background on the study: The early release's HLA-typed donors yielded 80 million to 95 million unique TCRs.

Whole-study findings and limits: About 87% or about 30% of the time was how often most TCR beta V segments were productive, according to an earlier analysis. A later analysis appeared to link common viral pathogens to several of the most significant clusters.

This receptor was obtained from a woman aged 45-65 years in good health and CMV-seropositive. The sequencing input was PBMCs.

CDR3 in DNA: TGCGCCAGCAGCCTAGGGAGAGCGGCTGGAAACACCATATATTTT. This sequence encodes CASSLGRAAGNTIYF. V and J are TRBV4-1 and TRBJ1-3; D is uncertain. V gave up 4 bases and J gave up 2 bases, with 12 bases separating them. In germline, CDR1 is MGHRA, CDR2 YSYEKL. The CDR3 totals 15 residues.